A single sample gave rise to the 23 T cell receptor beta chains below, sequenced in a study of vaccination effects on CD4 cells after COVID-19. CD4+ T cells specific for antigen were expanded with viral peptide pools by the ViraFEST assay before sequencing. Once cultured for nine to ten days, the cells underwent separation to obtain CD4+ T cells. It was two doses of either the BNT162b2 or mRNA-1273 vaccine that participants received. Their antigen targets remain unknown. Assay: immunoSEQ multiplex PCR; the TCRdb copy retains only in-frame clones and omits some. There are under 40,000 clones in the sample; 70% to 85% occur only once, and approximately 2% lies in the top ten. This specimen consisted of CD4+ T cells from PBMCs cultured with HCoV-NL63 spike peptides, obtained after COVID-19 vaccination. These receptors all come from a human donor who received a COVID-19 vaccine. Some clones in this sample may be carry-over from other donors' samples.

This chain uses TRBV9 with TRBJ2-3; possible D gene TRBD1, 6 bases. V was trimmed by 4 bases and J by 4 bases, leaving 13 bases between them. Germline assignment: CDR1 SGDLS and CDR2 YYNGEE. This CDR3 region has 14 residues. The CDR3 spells CASSPRDKSDTQYF. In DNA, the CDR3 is TGTGCCAGCAGCCCAAGGGACAAATCAGATACGCAGTATTTT.

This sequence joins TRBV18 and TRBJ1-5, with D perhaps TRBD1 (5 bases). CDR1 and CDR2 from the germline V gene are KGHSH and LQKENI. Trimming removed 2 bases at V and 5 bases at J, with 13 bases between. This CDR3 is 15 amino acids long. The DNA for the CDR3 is TGTGCCAGCTCACCAACCGACAGTTCCTATCAGCCCCAGCATTTT. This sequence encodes CASSPTDSSYQPQHF.

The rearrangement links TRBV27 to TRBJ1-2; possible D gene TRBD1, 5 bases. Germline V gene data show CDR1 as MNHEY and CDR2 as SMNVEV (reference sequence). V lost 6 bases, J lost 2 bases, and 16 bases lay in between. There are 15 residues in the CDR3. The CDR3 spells CASRTAESFNYGYTF. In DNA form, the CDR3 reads TGTGCCAGCAGGACAGCAGAGTCCTTCAACTATGGCTACACCTTC.

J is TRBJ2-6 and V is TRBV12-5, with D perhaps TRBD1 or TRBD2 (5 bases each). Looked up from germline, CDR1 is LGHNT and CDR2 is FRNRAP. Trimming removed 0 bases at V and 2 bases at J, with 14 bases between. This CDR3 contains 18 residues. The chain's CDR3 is CASGLVRDGYAGANVLTF. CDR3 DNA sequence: TGTGCTAGTGGTTTGGTACGGGACGGATATGCTGGGGCCAACGTCCTGACTTTC.

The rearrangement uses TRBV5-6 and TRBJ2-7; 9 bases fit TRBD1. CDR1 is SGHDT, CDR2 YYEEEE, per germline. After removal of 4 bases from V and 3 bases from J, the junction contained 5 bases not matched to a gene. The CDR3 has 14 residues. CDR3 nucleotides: TGTGCCAGCAGCACCGGGACAGGGCTCTACGAGCAGTACGTC. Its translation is CASSTGTGLYEQYV.

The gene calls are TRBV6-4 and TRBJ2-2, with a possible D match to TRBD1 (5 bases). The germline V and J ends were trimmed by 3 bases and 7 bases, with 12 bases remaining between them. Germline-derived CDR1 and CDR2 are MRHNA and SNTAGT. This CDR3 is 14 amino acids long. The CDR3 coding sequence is TGTGCCAGCAGTGAAGGCAGGGCTGACGGGGAGCTGTTTTTT. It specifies CASSEGRADGELFF.

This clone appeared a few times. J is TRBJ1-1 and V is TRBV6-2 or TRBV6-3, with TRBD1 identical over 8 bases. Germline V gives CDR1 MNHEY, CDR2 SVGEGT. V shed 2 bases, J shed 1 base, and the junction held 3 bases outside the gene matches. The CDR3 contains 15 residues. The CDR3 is CASSYGGTGNTEAFF. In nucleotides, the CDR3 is TGTGCCAGCAGTTACGGCGGGACAGGGAACACTGAAGCTTTCTTT.

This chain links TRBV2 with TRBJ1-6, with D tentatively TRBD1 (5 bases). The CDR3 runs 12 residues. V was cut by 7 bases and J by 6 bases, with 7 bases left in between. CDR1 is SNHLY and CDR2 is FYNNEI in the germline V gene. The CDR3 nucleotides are TGTGCCAGCATACAGGCTAATTCACCCCTCCACTTT. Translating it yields CASIQANSPLHF. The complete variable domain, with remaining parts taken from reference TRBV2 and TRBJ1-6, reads EPEVTQTPSHQVTQMGQEVILRCVPISNHLYFYWYRQILGQKVEFLVSFYNNEISEKSEIFDDQFSVERPDGSNFTLKIRSTKLEDSAMYFCASIQANSPLHFGNGTRLTVT.

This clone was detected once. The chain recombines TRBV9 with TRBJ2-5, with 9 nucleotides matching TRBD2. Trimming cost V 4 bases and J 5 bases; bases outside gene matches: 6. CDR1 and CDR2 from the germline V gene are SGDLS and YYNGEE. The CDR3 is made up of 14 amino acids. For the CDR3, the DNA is TGTGCCAGCAGCCCTAACAGCGGGGGGGAGACCCAGTACTTC. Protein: CASSPNSGGETQYF.

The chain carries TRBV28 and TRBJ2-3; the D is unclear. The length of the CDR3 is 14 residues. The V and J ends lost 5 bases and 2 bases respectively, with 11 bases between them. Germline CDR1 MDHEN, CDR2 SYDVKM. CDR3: CASSSSRPTDTQYF. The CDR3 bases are TGTGCCAGCAGTAGCTCCCGACCCACAGATACGCAGTATTTT. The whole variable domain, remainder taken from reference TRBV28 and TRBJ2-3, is DVKVTQSSRYLVKRTGEKVFLECVQDMDHENMFWYRQDPGLGLRLIYFSYDVKMKEKGDIPEGYSVSREKKERFSLILESASTNQTSMYLCASSSSRPTDTQYFGPGTRLTVL.

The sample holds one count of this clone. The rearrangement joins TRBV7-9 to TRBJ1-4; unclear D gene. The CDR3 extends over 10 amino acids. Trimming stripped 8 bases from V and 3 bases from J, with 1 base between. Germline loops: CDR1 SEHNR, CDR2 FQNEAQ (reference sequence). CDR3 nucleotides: TGTGCCAGCGCTAATGAAAAACTGTTTTTT. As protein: CASANEKLFF. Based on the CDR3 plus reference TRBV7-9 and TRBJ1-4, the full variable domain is DTGVSQNPRHKITKRGQNVTFRCDPISEHNRLYWYRQTLGQGPEFLTYFQNEAQLEKSRLLSDRFSAERPKGSFSTLEIQRTEQGDSAMYLCASANEKLFFGSGTQLSVL.

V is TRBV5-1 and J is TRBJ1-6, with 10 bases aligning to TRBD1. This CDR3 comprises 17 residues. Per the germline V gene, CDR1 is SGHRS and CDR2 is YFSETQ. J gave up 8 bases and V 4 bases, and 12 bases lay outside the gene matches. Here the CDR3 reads CASSPAGTGVGDSPLHF. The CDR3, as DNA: TGCGCCAGCAGCCCAGCCGGGACAGGGGTAGGGGATTCACCCCTCCACTTT.

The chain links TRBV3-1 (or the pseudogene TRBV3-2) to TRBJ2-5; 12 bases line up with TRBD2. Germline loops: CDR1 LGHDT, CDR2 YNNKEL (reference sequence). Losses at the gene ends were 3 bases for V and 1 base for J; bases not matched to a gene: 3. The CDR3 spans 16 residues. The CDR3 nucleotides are TGTGCCAGCAGCCATTGGACTAGCGGGACCCAAGAGACCCAGTACTTC. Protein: CASSHWTSGTQETQYF.

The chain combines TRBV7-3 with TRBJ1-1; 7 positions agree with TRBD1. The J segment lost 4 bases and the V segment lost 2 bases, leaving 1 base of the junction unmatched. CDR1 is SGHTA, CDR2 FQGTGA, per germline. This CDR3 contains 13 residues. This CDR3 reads CASSLSGGTEAFF. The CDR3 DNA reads TGTGCCAGCAGCTTATCAGGGGGCACTGAAGCTTTCTTT.

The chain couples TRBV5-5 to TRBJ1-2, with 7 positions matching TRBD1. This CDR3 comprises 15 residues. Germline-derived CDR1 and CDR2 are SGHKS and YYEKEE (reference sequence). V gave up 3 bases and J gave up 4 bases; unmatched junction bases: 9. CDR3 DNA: TGTGCCAGCAGCTACACAGGGGCGATCGGCTATGGCTACACCTTC. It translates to CASSYTGAIGYGYTF.

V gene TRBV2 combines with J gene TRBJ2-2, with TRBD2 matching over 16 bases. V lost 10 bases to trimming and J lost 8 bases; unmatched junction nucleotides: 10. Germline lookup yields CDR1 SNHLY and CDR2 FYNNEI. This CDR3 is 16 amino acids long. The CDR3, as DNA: TGTGCCACCGTTCCGGGACTAGCGGGGGGGCGTGGGGAGCTGTTTTTT. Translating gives CATVPGLAGGRGELFF.

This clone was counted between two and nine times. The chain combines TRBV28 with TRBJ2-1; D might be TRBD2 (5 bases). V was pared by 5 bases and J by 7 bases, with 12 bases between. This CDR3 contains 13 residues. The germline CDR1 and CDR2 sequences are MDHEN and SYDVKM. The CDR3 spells CASSTGSANEQFF. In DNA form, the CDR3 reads TGTGCCAGCAGTACCGGTAGCGCGAATGAGCAGTTCTTC. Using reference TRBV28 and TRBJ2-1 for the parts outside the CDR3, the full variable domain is DVKVTQSSRYLVKRTGEKVFLECVQDMDHENMFWYRQDPGLGLRLIYFSYDVKMKEKGDIPEGYSVSREKKERFSLILESASTNQTSMYLCASSTGSANEQFFGPGTRLTVL.

CDR3 in DNA: TGTGCCAGCAGCCAAGGGCTAGCTACAGATACGCAGTATTTT. This codes for CASSQGLATDTQYF. This chain uses TRBV14 with TRBJ2-3; D may be TRBD2 (5 bases). V was trimmed by 1 base and J by 3 bases, leaving 8 bases between them. This CDR3 has 14 residues. Germline V lookup: CDR1 SGHDN, CDR2 FVKESK.

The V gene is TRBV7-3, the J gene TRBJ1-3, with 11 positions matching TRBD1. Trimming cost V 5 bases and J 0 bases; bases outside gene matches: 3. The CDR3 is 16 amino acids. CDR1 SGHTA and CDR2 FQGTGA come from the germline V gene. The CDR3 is CASSPGTGGSGNTIYF. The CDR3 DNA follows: TGTGCCAGCAGCCCAGGGACAGGGGGCTCTGGAAACACCATATATTTT.

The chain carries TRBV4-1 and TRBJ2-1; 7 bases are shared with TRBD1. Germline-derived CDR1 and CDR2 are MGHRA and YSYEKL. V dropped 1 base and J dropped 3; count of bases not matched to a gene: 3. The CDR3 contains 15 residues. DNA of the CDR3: TGCGCCAGCAGCCAAGCGCAGGGGGTCTACAATGAGCAGTTCTTC. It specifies CASSQAQGVYNEQFF.

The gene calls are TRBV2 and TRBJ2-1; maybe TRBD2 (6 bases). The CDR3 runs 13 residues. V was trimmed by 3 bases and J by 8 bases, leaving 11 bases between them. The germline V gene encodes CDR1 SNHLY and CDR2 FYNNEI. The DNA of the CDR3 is TGTGCCAGCAGTGATCAGGGAGGCGATGAGCAGTTCTTC. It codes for CASSDQGGDEQFF.

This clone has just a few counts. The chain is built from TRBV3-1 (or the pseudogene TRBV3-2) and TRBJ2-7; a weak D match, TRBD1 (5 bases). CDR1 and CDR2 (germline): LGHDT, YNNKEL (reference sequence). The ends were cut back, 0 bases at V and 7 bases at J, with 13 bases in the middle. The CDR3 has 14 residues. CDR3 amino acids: CASSQDRTGGEQYV. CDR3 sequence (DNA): TGTGCCAGCAGCCAAGATCGTACAGGTGGGGAGCAGTACGTC.

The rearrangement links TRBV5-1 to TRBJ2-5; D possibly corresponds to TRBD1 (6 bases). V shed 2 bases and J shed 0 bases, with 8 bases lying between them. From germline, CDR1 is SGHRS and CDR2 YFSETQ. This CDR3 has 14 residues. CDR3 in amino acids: CASSFTGHQETQYF. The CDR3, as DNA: TGCGCCAGCAGCTTCACAGGGCACCAAGAGACCCAGTACTTC.